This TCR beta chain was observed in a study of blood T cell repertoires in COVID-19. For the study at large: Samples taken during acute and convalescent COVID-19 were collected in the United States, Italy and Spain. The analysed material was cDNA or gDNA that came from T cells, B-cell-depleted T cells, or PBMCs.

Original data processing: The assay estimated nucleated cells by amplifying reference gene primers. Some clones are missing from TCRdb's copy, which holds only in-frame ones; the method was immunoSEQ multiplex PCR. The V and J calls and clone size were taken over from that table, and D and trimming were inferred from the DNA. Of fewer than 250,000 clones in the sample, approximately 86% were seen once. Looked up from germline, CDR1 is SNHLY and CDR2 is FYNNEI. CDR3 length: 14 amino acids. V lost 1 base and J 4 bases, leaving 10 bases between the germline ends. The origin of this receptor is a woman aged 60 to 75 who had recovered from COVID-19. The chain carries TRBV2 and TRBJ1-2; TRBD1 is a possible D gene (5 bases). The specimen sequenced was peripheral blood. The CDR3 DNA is TGTGCCAGCAGTGAAGTGGCAGGGTCCTATGGCTACACCTTC. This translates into CASSEVAGSYGYTF.